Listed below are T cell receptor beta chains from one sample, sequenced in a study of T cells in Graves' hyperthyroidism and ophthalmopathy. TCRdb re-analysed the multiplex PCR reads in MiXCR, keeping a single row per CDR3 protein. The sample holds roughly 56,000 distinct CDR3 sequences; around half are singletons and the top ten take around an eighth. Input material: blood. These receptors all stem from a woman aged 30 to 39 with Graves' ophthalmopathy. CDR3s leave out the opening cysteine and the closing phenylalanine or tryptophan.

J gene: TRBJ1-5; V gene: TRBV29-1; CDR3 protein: SVGGAGDQPQH
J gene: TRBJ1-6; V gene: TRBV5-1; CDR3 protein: ASRESYNSPLH
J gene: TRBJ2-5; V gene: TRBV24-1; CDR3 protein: ATSEWETQY
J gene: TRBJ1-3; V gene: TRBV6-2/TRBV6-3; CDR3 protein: ASSSWGTSGNTIY
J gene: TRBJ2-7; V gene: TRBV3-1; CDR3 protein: ASSQRNSYEQY
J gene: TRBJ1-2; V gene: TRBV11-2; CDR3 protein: ASSLGVLGYT
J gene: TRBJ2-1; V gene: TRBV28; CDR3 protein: ASAPPDYGDNEQF
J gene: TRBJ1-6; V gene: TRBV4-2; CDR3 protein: ASSQDGGADYSPLH
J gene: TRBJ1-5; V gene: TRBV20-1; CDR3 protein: SAREDGRSGDEH
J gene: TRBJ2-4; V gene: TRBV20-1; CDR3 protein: SARDGLAKNSQY
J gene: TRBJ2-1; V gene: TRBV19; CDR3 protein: AGSKGGSSYNEQF
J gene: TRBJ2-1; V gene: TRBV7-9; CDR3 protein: ASRPTGLAGGGAGF
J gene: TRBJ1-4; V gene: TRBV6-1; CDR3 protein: ASSEAISGAGKLF
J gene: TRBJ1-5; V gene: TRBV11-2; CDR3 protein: VSSLDSNQPLH
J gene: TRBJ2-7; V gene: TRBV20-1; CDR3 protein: SVLLAGTYEQY
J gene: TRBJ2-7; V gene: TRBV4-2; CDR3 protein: ASSQNPAGGVNEQY
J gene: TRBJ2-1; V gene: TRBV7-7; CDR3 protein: ASSPPGGLAGREQF
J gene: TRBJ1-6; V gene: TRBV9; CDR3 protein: ASSVDGSRSSPLH
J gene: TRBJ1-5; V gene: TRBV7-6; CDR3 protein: ASSLGNSPNQPQH
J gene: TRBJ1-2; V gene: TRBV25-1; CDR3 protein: ASSTTGGQRYYT
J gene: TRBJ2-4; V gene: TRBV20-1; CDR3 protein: SVEGISGSSYDIQY
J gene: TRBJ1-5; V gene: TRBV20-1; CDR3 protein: SARVGQTTQH
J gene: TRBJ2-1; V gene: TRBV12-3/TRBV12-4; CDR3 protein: ASTVDRSSYNEQF
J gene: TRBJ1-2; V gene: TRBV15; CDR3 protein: ATSDRYYGYT
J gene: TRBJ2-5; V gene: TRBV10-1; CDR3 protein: ASSESGAQETQY
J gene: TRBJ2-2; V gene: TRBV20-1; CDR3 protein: SAREPGELF
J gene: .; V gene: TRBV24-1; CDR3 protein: ATSDALRGRAGDTQH
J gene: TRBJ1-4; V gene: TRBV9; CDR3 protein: ASSVVGSNEKLF
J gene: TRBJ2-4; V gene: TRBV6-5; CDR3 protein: ASSYSMTSGRTKNIQY
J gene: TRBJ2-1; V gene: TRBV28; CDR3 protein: ASSLTSGASLAEQF
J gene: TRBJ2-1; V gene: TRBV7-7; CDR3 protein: ASSLGYGGSYNEQF
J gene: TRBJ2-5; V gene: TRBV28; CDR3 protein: ASSLGTGGTEETQY
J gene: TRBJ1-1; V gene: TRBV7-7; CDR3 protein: ASSRGGPTTEAF
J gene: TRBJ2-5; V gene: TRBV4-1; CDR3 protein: ASSQGPIETQY
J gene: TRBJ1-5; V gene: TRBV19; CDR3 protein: ARSTRDRGNSYQPQH
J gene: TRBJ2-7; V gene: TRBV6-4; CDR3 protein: ASRARLVYEQY
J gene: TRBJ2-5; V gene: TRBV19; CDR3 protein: ASSMVTGGMLETQY
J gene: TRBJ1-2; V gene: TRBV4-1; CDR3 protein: ASSQDLGGDYGYI
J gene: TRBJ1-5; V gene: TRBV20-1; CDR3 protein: SARGYVEGYQPQH
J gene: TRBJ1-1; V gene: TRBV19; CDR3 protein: ASSTVLGTEAF
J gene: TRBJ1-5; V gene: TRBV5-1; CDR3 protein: ASSDTPGVQPQH